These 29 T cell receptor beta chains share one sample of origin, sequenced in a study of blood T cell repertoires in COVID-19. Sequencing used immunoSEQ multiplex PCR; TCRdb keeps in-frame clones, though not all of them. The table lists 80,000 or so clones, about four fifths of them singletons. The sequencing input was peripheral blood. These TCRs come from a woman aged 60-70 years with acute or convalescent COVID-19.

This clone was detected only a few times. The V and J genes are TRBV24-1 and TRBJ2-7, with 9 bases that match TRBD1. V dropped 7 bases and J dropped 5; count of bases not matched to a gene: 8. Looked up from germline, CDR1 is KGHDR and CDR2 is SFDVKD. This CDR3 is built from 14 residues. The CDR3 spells CATSGDRERDEQYF. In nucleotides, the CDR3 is TGTGCCACCAGCGGGGACAGGGAAAGAGACGAGCAGTACTTC.

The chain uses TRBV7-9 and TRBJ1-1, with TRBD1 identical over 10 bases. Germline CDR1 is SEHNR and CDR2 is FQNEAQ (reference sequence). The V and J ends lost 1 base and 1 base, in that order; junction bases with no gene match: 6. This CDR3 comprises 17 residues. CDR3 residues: CASSLDLGQGSNTEAFF. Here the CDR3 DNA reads TGTGCCAGCAGCTTAGATCTGGGACAGGGGTCGAACACTGAAGCTTTCTTT.

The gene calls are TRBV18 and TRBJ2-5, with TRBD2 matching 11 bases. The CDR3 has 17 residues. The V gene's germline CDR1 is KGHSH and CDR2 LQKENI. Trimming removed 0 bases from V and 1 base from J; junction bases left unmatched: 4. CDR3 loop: CASSPPASGGIQETQYF. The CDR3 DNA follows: TGTGCCAGCTCACCACCGGCTAGCGGGGGGATCCAAGAGACCCAGTACTTC.

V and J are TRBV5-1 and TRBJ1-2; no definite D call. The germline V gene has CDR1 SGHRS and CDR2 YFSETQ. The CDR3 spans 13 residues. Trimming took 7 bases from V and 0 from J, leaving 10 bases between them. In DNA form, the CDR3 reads TGCGCCAGCTGCCCGGAGCCTAACTATGGCTACACCTTC. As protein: CASCPEPNYGYTF.

This CDR3 reads CASSFILAGGSEDTQYF. In nucleotides, the CDR3 is TGTGCCAGCAGCTTCATACTAGCGGGGGGGAGTGAAGATACGCAGTATTTT. The gene calls are TRBV5-6 and TRBJ2-3; 13 bases fit TRBD2. CDR1 is SGHDT and CDR2 is YYEEEE in the germline V gene. The CDR3 runs 17 residues. J gave up 5 bases and V 2 bases, and 8 bases lay outside the gene matches.

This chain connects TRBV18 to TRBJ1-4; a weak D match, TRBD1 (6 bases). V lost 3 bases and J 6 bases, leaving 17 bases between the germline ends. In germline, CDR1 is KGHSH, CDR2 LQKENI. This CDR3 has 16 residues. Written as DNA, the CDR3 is TGTGCCAGCTCACCCCCCGGGAGGGGGAGACATGAAAAACTGTTTTTT. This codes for CASSPPGRGRHEKLFF.

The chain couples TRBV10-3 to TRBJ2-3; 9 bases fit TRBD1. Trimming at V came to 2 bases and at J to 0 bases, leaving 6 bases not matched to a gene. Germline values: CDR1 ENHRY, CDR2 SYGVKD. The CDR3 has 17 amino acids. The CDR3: CAISEPPGTGSTDTQYF. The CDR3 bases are TGTGCCATCAGTGAGCCCCCCGGGACAGGGAGCACAGATACGCAGTATTTT.

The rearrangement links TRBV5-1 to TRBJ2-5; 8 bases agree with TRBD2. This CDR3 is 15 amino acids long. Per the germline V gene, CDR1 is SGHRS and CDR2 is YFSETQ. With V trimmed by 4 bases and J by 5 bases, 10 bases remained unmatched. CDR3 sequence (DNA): TGCGCCAGCAGCGCAACCCCGGGACTAGGGGAGACCCAGTACTTC. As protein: CASSATPGLGETQYF.

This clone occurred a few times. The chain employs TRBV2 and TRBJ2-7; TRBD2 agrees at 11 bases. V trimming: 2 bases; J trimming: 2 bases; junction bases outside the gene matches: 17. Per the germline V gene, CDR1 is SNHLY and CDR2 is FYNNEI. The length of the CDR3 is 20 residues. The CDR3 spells CASSESLGRSLAGGAYEQYF. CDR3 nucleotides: TGTGCCAGCAGTGAAAGCCTTGGACGGTCTCTAGCGGGGGGTGCCTACGAGCAGTACTTC. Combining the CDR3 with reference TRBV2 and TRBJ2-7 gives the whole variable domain EPEVTQTPSHQVTQMGQEVILRCVPISNHLYFYWYRQILGQKVEFLVSFYNNEISEKSEIFDDQFSVERPDGSNFTLKIRSTKLEDSAMYFCASSESLGRSLAGGAYEQYFGPGTRLTVT.

CDR3 sequence (DNA): TGTGCCAGCAGCTCCGGACAGGGTCTCCAAGAGACCCAGTACTTC. This encodes CASSSGQGLQETQYF. The V and J genes are TRBV11-2 and TRBJ2-5, with 8 bases identical to TRBD1. In germline, CDR1 is SGHAT, CDR2 FQNNGV. V dropped 4 bases and J dropped 1; count of bases not matched to a gene: 5. The CDR3 totals 15 residues.

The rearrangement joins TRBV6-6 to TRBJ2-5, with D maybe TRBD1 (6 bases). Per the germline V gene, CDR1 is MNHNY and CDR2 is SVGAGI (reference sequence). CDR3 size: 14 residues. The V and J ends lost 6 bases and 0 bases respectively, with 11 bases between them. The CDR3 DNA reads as TGTGCCAGCAGAGTGACAGGCCACCAAGAGACCCAGTACTTC. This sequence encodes CASRVTGHQETQYF.

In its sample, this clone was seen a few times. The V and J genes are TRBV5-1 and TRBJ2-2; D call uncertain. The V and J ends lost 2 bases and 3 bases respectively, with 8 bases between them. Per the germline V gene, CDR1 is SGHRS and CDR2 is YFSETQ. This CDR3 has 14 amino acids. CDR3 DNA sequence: TGCGCCAGCAGCTTAAACAGCCACACCGGGGAGCTGTTTTTT. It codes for CASSLNSHTGELFF.

DNA of the CDR3: TGTGCCAGCAGTTTTAGGGCAGGGTGGGGAACTGAAGCTTTCTTT. It yields the protein CASSFRAGWGTEAFF. The gene calls are TRBV27 and TRBJ1-1; TRBD1 is a possible D gene (5 bases). V was clipped by 3 bases and J by 5 bases, with 16 bases between them. Germline V gene data show CDR1 as MNHEY and CDR2 as SMNVEV (reference sequence). CDR3 size: 15 residues.

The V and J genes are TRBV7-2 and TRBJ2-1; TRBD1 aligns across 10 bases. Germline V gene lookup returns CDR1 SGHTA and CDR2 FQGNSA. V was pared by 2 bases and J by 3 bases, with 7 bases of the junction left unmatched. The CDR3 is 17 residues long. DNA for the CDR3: TGTGCCAGCAGCTTAATTCTCGGGACAGGGGACTACAATGAGCAGTTCTTC. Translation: CASSLILGTGDYNEQFF.

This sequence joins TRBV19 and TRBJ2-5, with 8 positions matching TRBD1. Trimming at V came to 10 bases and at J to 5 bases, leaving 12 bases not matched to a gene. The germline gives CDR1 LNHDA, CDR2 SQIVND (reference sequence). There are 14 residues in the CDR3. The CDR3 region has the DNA TGTGCCACCCGGAATCGACAGGGGTGGGAGACCCAGTACTTC. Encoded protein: CATRNRQGWETQYF.

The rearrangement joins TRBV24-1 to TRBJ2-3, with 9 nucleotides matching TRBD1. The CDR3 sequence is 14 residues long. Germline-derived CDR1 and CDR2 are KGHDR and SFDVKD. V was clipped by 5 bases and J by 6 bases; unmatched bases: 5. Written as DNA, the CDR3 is TGTGCCACCAGTGCGGGACAGGGATCTGATACGCAGTATTTT. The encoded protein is CATSAGQGSDTQYF.

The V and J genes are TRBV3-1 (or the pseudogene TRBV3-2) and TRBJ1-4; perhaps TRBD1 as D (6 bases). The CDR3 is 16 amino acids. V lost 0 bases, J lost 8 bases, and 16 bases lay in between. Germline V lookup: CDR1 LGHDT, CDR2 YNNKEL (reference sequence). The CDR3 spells CASSQDRVQGSEKLFF. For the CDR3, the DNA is TGTGCCAGCAGCCAAGATAGGGTCCAGGGGTCCGAAAAACTGTTTTTT.

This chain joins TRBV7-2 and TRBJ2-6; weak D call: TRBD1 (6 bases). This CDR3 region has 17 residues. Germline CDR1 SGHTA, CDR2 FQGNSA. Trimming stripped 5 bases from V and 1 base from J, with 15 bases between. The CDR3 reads CASSKKLTGSGANVLTF. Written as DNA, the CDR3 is TGTGCCAGCAGCAAGAAGCTAACAGGGTCTGGGGCCAACGTCCTGACTTTC. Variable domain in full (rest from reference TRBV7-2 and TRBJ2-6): GAGVSQSPSNKVTEKGKDVELRCDPISGHTALYWYRQSLGQGLEFLIYFQGNSAPDKSGLPSDRFSAERTGGSVSTLTIQRTQQEDSAVYLCASSKKLTGSGANVLTFGAGSRLTVL.

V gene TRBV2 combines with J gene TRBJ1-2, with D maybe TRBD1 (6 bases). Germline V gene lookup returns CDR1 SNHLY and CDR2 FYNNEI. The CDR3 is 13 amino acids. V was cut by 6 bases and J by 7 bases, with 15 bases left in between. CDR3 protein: CASRTDVGGGYTF. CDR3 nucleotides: TGTGCCAGCAGGACAGACGTAGGGGGTGGCTACACCTTC.

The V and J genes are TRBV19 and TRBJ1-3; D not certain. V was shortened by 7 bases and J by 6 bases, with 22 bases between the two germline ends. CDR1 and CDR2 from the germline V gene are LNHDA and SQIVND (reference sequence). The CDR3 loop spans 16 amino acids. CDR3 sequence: CASKKSLGDTKNTIYF. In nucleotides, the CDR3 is TGTGCCAGTAAGAAGAGCCTGGGAGACACAAAAAACACCATATATTTT.

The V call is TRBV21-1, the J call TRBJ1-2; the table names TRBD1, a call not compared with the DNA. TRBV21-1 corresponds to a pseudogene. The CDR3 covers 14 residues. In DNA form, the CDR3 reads TGTGCCAGCAGCGACCGGACAAATAACTATGGCTACACCTTC. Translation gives CASSDRTNNYGYTF.

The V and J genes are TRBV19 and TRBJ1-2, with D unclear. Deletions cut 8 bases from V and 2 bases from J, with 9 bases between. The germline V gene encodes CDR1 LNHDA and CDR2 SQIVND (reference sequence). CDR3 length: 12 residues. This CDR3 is CASQKWNYGYTF. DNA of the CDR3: TGTGCCAGTCAGAAGTGGAACTATGGCTACACCTTC.

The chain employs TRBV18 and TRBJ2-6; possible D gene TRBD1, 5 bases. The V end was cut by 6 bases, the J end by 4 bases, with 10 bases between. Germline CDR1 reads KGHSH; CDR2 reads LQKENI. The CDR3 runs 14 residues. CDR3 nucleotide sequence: TGTGCCAGCTCTCAGGGTACCGGGGCCAACGTCCTGACTTTC. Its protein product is CASSQGTGANVLTF.

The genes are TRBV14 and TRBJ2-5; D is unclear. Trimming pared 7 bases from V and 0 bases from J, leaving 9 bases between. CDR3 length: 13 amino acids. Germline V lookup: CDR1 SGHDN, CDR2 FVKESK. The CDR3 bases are TGTGCCAGCAAAACAGAGTACCAAGAGACCCAGTACTTC. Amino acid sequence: CASKTEYQETQYF.

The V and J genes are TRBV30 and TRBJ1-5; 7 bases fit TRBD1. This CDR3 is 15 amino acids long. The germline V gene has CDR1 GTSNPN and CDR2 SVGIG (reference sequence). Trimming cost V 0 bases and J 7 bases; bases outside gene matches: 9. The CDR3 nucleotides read TGTGCCTGGAGTGTACGTCCCAGGGGGAGGCAGCCCCAGCATTTT. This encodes CAWSVRPRGRQPQHF.

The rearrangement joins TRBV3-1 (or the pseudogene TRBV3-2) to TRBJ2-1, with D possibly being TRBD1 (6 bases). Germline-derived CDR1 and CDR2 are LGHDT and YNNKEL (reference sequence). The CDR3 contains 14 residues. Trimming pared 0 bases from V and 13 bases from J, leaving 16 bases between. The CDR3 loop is CASSQDRLSGQQFF. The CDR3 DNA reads TGTGCCAGCAGCCAAGATAGACTATCGGGACAACAGTTCTTC.

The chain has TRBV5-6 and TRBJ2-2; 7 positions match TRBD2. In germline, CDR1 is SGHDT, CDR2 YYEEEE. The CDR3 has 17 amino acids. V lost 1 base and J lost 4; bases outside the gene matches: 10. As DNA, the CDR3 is TGTGCCAGCAGCTTGAAGGGGAGCGGGGTTCTCACCGGGGAGCTGTTTTTT. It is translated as CASSLKGSGVLTGELFF. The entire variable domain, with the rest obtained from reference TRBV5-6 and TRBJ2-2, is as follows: DAGVTQSPTHLIKTRGQQVTLRCSPKSGHDTVSWYQQALGQGPQFIFQYYEEEERQRGNFPDRFSGHQFPNYSSELNVNALLLGDSALYLCASSLKGSGVLTGELFFGEGSRLTVL.

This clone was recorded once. The CDR3 region has the DNA TGCGCCAGCAGCTTCGGCAGGGGGCGAGAGACCCAGTACTTC. Encoded protein: CASSFGRGRETQYF. V is TRBV5-1 and J is TRBJ2-5; TRBD1 matches at 8 bases. J was trimmed by 4 bases and V by 2 bases; bases with no gene match: 4. The CDR3 covers 14 residues. Germline CDR1 SGHRS, CDR2 YFSETQ. Drawing the rest from reference TRBV5-1 and TRBJ2-5, the complete variable domain is KAGVTQTPRYLIKTRGQQVTLSCSPISGHRSVSWYQQTPGQGLQFLFEYFSETQRNKGNFPGRFSGRQFSNSRSEMNVSTLELGDSALYLCASSFGRGRETQYFGPGTRLLVL.

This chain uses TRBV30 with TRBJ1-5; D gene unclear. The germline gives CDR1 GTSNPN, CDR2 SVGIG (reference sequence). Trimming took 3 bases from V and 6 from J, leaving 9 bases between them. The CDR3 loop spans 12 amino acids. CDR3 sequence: CAWSESGQPQHF. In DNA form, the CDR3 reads TGTGCCTGGAGCGAATCCGGTCAGCCCCAGCATTTT.